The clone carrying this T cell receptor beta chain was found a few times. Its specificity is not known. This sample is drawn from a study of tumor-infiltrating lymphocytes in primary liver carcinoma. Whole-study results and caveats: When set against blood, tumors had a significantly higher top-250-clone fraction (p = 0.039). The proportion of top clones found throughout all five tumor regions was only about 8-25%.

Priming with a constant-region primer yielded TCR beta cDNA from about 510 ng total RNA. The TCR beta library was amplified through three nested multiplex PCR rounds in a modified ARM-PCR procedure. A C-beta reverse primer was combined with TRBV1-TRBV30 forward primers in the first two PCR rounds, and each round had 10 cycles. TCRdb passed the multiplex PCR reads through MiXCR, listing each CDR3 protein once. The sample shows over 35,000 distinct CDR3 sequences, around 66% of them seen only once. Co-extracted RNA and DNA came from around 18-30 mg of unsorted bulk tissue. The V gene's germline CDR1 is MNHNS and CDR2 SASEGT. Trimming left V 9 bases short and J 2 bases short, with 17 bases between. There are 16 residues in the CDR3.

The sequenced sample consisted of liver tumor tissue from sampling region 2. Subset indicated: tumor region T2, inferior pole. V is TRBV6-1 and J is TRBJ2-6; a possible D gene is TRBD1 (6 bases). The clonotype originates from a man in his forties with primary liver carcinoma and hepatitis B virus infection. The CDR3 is CASSKQGMAGANVLTF. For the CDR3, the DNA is TGTGCCAGTAGTAAACAGGGTATGGCTGGGGCCAACGTCCTGACTTTC.